This T cell receptor (beta chain) was recovered during a study of T cells after yellow fever vaccination. Germline loops: CDR1 SGDLS, CDR2 YYNGEE. This CDR3 is 14 amino acids long. The V end lost 0 bases, the J end lost 8 bases, and 12 bases lay between the germline ends. The study, taken as a whole, reports: Clones that expanded after primary vaccination mostly reappeared after the booster (96% CD4, 70% to 90% CD8). Repertoires sorted by FACS could include abundant clonotypes that are contaminants from the bulk population.

Many counts were recorded for this clonotype. Its antigen is not identified. 5'RACE template switching produced TCR cDNA carrying a universal primer site and UMIs. One entry per CDR3 protein results from TCRdb running MiXCR on the 5' RACE reads. The repertoire includes approximately 240,000 distinct CDR3 sequences, about 3.7% of them detected once, and around 20% sits in the top ten. The sequence came from a man aged 18-30 years who received the YFV17D yellow fever vaccine. The chain employs TRBV9 and TRBJ2-4; D is uncertain. Sequencing was performed on PBMCs, taken 15 days after the yellow fever booster vaccination. Written as DNA, the CDR3 is TGTGCCAGCAGCGTAGAGCAGCACGGATACATTCAGTACTTC. Its protein is CASSVEQHGYIQYF.